A selection of T cell receptor beta chains follows, all from one sample in a study of CD8 T cells in ankylosing spondylitis. TCRdb ran MiXCR on the 5' RACE reads and lists one entry per CDR3 protein. The data contain hundreds of thousands of distinct CDR3 sequences, about 10% of them singletons. The material sequenced was blood, either unsorted or a sorted T cell fraction (not recorded which). These receptors were collected from a male donor with ankylosing spondylitis or in good health (not recorded which). CDR3s include the opening cysteine and the closing phenylalanine or tryptophan. D genes are given only for firm matches. Rows give clone size only sometimes, using once, few, many, or a class for an expanded clone.

v_call	j_call	cdr3_length	clone_size	d_call	cdr3_aa	cdr3_nt
TRBV15	TRBJ2-3	16	many	.	CATSPPSQLGTDTQYF	TGTGCCACCAGCCCGCCTTCCCAGTTGGGCACAGATACGCAGTATTTT
TRBV27	TRBJ2-7	14	many	.	CASSLKDGPHEQYF	TGTGCCAGCAGTTTAAAAGACGGGCCCCACGAGCAGTACTTC
TRBV24-1	TRBJ2-6	13	.	.	CATSPAGANVLTF	TGTGCCACCAGTCCCGCTGGGGCCAACGTCCTGACTTTC
TRBV7-9	TRBJ2-4	16	many	.	CASSNNRALAKNIQYF	TGTGCCAGCAGCAATAACAGAGCCCTAGCCAAAAACATCCAGTACTTC
TRBV18	TRBJ2-7	15	many	.	CASSPLPGEESEQYF	TGTGCCAGCTCACCACTCCCAGGGGAGGAGTCCGAGCAGTACTTC
TRBV7-2	TRBJ2-1	15	many	.	CASSLERGAYNEQFF	TGTGCCAGCAGCTTAGAGAGGGGGGCCTACAATGAGCAGTTCTTC
TRBV12-3/TRBV12-4	TRBJ2-1	11	many	.	CASSSLKVQFF	TGTGCCAGCAGTTCCCTTAAGGTGCAGTTCTTC
TRBV5-1	TRBJ1-1	13	many	.	CASSVIRGTEAFF	TGCGCCAGCAGCGTAATCAGGGGTACTGAAGCTTTCTTT
TRBV5-1	TRBJ2-1	12	many	.	CASRTAYNEQFF	TGCGCCAGCAGGACAGCGTACAATGAGCAGTTCTTC
TRBV7-7	TRBJ2-5	17	few	.	CASSSGAGAIFQETQYF	TGTGCTAGCAGCTCGGGGGCAGGGGCCATCTTCCAAGAGACCCAGTACTTC
TRBV7-9	TRBJ1-2	14	many	.	CASSSSVLYYGYTF	TGTGCCAGCAGCTCGTCGGTGCTATACTATGGCTACACCTTC
TRBV12-3/TRBV12-4	TRBJ1-1	11	many	.	CASSLGTEAFF	TGTGCCAGCAGTTTAGGCACTGAAGCTTTCTTT
TRBV20-1	TRBJ1-4	14	few	.	CSARALTDNEKLFF	TGCAGTGCTAGAGCTTTGACCGACAATGAAAAACTGTTTTTT
TRBV12-3/TRBV12-4	TRBJ2-7	15	.	.	CASTLQVGAAEEQYF	TGTGCCAGCACCCTCCAGGTGGGAGCGGCGGAAGAGCAGTACTTC
TRBV7-3	TRBJ2-3	19	few	TRBD2	CASSSHPGLAGDRTDTQYF	TGTGCCAGCAGCTCCCACCCGGGACTAGCGGGGGACAGGACAGATACGCAGTATTTT
TRBV7-2	TRBJ2-7	13	many	.	CASSLGKRSEQYF	TGTGCCAGCAGCTTAGGGAAGAGGTCCGAGCAGTACTTC
TRBV27	TRBJ2-1	15	many	TRBD1	CASSPGQGFSNEQFF	TGTGCCAGCAGTCCGGGACAGGGGTTCTCCAATGAGCAGTTCTTC
TRBV7-9	TRBJ2-4	14	many	TRBD1	CASSLGHRGNIQYF	TGTGCCAGCAGCTTAGGCCACAGGGGGAACATTCAGTACTTC
TRBV29-1	TRBJ2-2	13	many	TRBD2	CSVERGGAGELFF	TGCAGCGTTGAACGGGGGGGGGCCGGGGAGCTGTTTTTT
TRBV3-1	TRBJ2-7	16	few	TRBD1	CASSLEGGQGTYEQYF	TGTGCCAGCAGCCTTGAGGGAGGACAGGGGACCTACGAGCAGTACTTC